This T cell receptor beta chain is from a study of cytomegalovirus exposure and HLA in healthy donors. TCRdb's copy holds only in-frame clones and misses some; the assay was immunoSEQ multiplex PCR. Altogether under 100,000 clones are present, 96% being singletons, with the ten largest covering more than 0.65%. The CDR3 runs 15 residues. J lost 4 bases, V lost 3 bases, and 3 bases had no gene match. Germline CDR1 is KGHSH and CDR2 is LQKENI. Among the roughly 120 subjects of the validation cohort, separate from the approximately 700-subject first cohort, were the donors. For this clone: Its antigen remains unidentified.

Study outcomes and limitations: Overall, under 200 TCR beta chains were annotated as cytomegalovirus-associated.

The chain carries TRBV18 and TRBJ2-1; 10 positions agree with TRBD2. Sequenced material: PBMCs. The sequence was collected from a man aged 18 to 29 in good health and CMV-seronegative. The CDR3 nucleotides are TGTGCCAGCTCACCCACTAGCGGGATTTACAATGAGCAGTTCTTC. Translated: CASSPTSGIYNEQFF.